This entry describes one T cell receptor (beta chain). Its antigen is unknown. Germline V gene data show CDR1 as KGHSH and CDR2 as LQKENI. The ends were cut back, 4 bases at V and 12 bases at J, with 16 bases in the middle. This CDR3 region has 13 residues. The sample comes from a study of OX40 agonist ivuxolimab in advanced cancers. Study-level results: On average, CD8+ T cells had more expanded clones than CD4+. Patients with a partial response at 0.1-3.0 mg/kg had among the lowest clonal expansion.

Libraries were prepared by immunoSEQ multiplex PCR; TCRdb keeps only in-frame clonotypes and omits some of them. This table has about 50,000 clones, approximately 84% appearing once. The sequence was obtained from an adult with an advanced solid tumor such as melanoma, head and neck, liver or kidney cancer. The sample in question was CD4+ or CD8+ T cells sorted from blood, obtained in a trial of the OX40 agonist ivuxolimab. The rearrangement links TRBV18 to TRBJ2-4, with D unclear. The CDR3 is CASSLGAREPQYF. In nucleotides, the CDR3 is TGTGCCAGCTCACTCGGTGCTAGGGAACCTCAGTACTTC.